These T cell receptor beta chains were read from a single sample in a study of OX40 agonist ivuxolimab in advanced cancers. Repertoires were generated with immunoSEQ multiplex PCR, while TCRdb's copy carries only in-frame clones and drops some. Of some 41,000 clones listed, over 75% were seen once; the top ten hold approximately 3.6%. This specimen consisted of CD4+ or CD8+ T cells sorted from blood, obtained in a trial of the OX40 agonist ivuxolimab. All receptors derive from an adult with an advanced solid tumor such as melanoma, head and neck, liver or kidney cancer. Both conserved end residues are part of each CDR3. Fields, in order: V gene, clone size, D gene, J gene, CDR3 protein, CDR3 DNA. A D gene is named only where the DNA matches it firmly. Only part of the rows carry a size: once, few, many, or a class if the clone is expanded.

v_call: TRBV30; clone_size: few; d_call: NA; j_call: TRBJ1-5; cdr3_aa: CAWSVRSNQPQHF; cdr3_nt: TGTGCCTGGAGTGTCAGGAGCAATCAGCCCCAGCATTTT
v_call: TRBV6-5; clone_size: NA; d_call: NA; j_call: TRBJ1-3; cdr3_aa: CASRTVFQGEDIYF; cdr3_nt: TGTGCCAGCAGGACAGTCTTTCAGGGAGAAGACATATATTTT
v_call: TRBV19; clone_size: once; d_call: NA; j_call: TRBJ1-5; cdr3_aa: CASSRGRDNQPQHF; cdr3_nt: TGTGCCAGTAGTAGGGGCCGGGACAATCAGCCCCAGCATTTT
v_call: TRBV29-1; clone_size: NA; d_call: NA; j_call: TRBJ1-5; cdr3_aa: CSVRQDLNQPQHF; cdr3_nt: TGCAGCGTTAGACAGGACCTCAATCAGCCCCAGCATTTT
v_call: TRBV6-5; clone_size: NA; d_call: TRBD1; j_call: TRBJ2-7; cdr3_aa: CASSVDRGDEQYF; cdr3_nt: TGTGCCAGCAGTGTGGACAGGGGTGACGAGCAGTACTTC
v_call: TRBV4-1; clone_size: NA; d_call: TRBD1; j_call: TRBJ1-2; cdr3_aa: CASSRQGALGYTF; cdr3_nt: TGCGCCAGCAGCCGCCAGGGGGCGCTTGGCTACACCTTC
v_call: TRBV27; clone_size: NA; d_call: NA; j_call: TRBJ2-7; cdr3_aa: CASSSRVARWVEGEQYF; cdr3_nt: TGTGCCAGCAGTTCCAGGGTGGCGAGATGGGTCGAGGGCGAGCAGTACTTC
v_call: TRBV29-1; clone_size: NA; d_call: TRBD1; j_call: TRBJ1-1; cdr3_aa: CSVIRGRARTEAFF; cdr3_nt: TGCAGCGTTATCAGGGGGCGCGCTCGCACTGAAGCTTTCTTT
v_call: TRBV2; clone_size: NA; d_call: NA; j_call: TRBJ2-7; cdr3_aa: CASRRTTGTTTYEQYF; cdr3_nt: TGTGCCAGCAGGCGCACTACCGGGACGACTACCTACGAGCAGTACTTC
v_call: TRBV28; clone_size: NA; d_call: NA; j_call: TRBJ1-2; cdr3_aa: CASSLTENYGYTF; cdr3_nt: TGTGCCAGCAGTTTGACAGAAAACTATGGCTACACCTTC
v_call: TRBV10-3; clone_size: NA; d_call: NA; j_call: TRBJ2-3; cdr3_aa: CAITDTDTQYF; cdr3_nt: TGTGCCATCACCGACACAGATACGCAGTATTTT
v_call: TRBV9; clone_size: NA; d_call: NA; j_call: TRBJ2-3; cdr3_aa: CASSVEGDTQYF; cdr3_nt: TGTGCCAGCAGCGTAGAGGGGGATACGCAGTATTTT
v_call: TRBV6-5; clone_size: NA; d_call: NA; j_call: TRBJ1-1; cdr3_aa: CASSYSRGAEAFF; cdr3_nt: TGTGCCAGCAGTTACTCTAGGGGGGCTGAAGCTTTCTTT
v_call: TRBV2; clone_size: few; d_call: TRBD2; j_call: TRBJ2-1; cdr3_aa: CATSPGTSGGGQFF; cdr3_nt: TGTGCCACCAGTCCCGGGACTAGCGGGGGGGGTCAGTTCTTC
v_call: TRBV11-3; clone_size: NA; d_call: NA; j_call: TRBJ1-6; cdr3_aa: CASSLEGPASPLHF; cdr3_nt: TGTGCCAGCAGCTTAGAGGGACCTGCTTCACCCCTCCACTTT
v_call: TRBV6-5; clone_size: NA; d_call: TRBD1; j_call: TRBJ2-7; cdr3_aa: CASSTSWDSTYEQYF; cdr3_nt: TGTGCCAGCAGCACTAGTTGGGACAGCACCTACGAGCAGTACTTC
v_call: TRBV5-6; clone_size: NA; d_call: NA; j_call: TRBJ1-2; cdr3_aa: CASSPLGSQYYGYTF; cdr3_nt: TGTGCCAGCAGCCCCTTAGGGAGTCAGTACTATGGCTACACCTTC
v_call: TRBV9; clone_size: few; d_call: TRBD1; j_call: TRBJ2-6; cdr3_aa: CASSPMDRVSGANVLTF; cdr3_nt: TGTGCCAGCAGCCCTATGGACAGGGTCTCTGGGGCCAACGTCCTGACTTTC
v_call: TRBV5-1; clone_size: NA; d_call: NA; j_call: TRBJ1-1; cdr3_aa: CASSPTDRSEAFF; cdr3_nt: TGCGCCAGCAGCCCCACTGACAGATCTGAAGCTTTCTTT
v_call: TRBV7-2; clone_size: NA; d_call: NA; j_call: TRBJ2-7; cdr3_aa: CASSSGRGEQYF; cdr3_nt: TGTGCCAGCAGTTCTGGACGAGGAGAGCAGTACTTC
v_call: TRBV30; clone_size: NA; d_call: NA; j_call: TRBJ2-2; cdr3_aa: CAWRVDYSGELFF; cdr3_nt: TGTGCCTGGAGGGTGGACTATTCCGGGGAGCTGTTTTTT
v_call: TRBV27; clone_size: NA; d_call: NA; j_call: TRBJ2-7; cdr3_aa: CASSFLPGSYEQYF; cdr3_nt: TGTGCCAGCAGTTTTCTTCCGGGTTCCTACGAGCAGTACTTC
v_call: TRBV11-3; clone_size: NA; d_call: NA; j_call: TRBJ1-3; cdr3_aa: CASSLEGSSGNTIYF; cdr3_nt: TGTGCCAGCAGCTTAGAAGGGAGCTCTGGAAACACCATATATTTT
v_call: TRBV2; clone_size: NA; d_call: TRBD1; j_call: TRBJ2-1; cdr3_aa: CASSGRTGGRNEQFF; cdr3_nt: TGTGCCAGCAGTGGCCGGACAGGGGGCAGGAATGAGCAGTTCTTC
v_call: TRBV6-6; clone_size: once; d_call: TRBD1; j_call: TRBJ1-2; cdr3_aa: CASRTWTGWESGYTF; cdr3_nt: TGTGCCAGCAGAACATGGACAGGGTGGGAGTCTGGCTACACCTTC
v_call: TRBV7-6; clone_size: once; d_call: NA; j_call: TRBJ1-3; cdr3_aa: CASSERPHSGNTIYF; cdr3_nt: TGTGCCAGCAGCGAACGACCCCACTCTGGAAACACCATATATTTT
v_call: TRBV28; clone_size: NA; d_call: TRBD1; j_call: TRBJ2-7; cdr3_aa: CASSPGTAYRYEQYF; cdr3_nt: TGTGCCAGCAGTCCCGGGACAGCGTATCGATACGAGCAGTACTTC
v_call: TRBV7-8; clone_size: NA; d_call: NA; j_call: TRBJ2-2; cdr3_aa: CASSVGRRNTGELFF; cdr3_nt: TGTGCCAGCAGCGTGGGGAGGAGGAACACCGGGGAGCTGTTTTTT
v_call: TRBV14; clone_size: medium-sized; d_call: NA; j_call: TRBJ2-7; cdr3_aa: CASSRAGPNEQYF; cdr3_nt: TGTGCCAGCAGTCGGGCGGGCCCCAACGAGCAGTACTTC
v_call: TRBV1; clone_size: NA; d_call: NA; j_call: TRBJ2-2; cdr3_aa: CTSSQASPTGELFF; cdr3_nt: TGCACCAGCAGCCAGGCGAGCCCCACCGGGGAGCTGTTTTTT
v_call: TRBV27; clone_size: NA; d_call: NA; j_call: TRBJ2-3; cdr3_aa: CASSLLPQGGTDTQYF; cdr3_nt: TGTGCCAGCAGTTTACTTCCACAGGGGGGGACAGATACGCAGTATTTT
v_call: TRBV5-1; clone_size: NA; d_call: TRBD2; j_call: TRBJ2-3; cdr3_aa: CASSLALTSEVFTDTQYF; cdr3_nt: TGCGCCAGCAGCTTGGCCCTGACTAGCGAAGTGTTCACAGATACGCAGTATTTT
v_call: TRBV14; clone_size: NA; d_call: NA; j_call: TRBJ1-2; cdr3_aa: CASSQVRADYGYTF; cdr3_nt: TGTGCCAGCAGCCAAGTCAGGGCCGACTATGGCTACACCTTC
v_call: TRBV29-1; clone_size: NA; d_call: TRBD1; j_call: TRBJ1-1; cdr3_aa: CSVQGVLNTEAFF; cdr3_nt: TGCAGCGTTCAGGGGGTTTTGAACACTGAAGCTTTCTTT
v_call: TRBV5-4; clone_size: NA; d_call: NA; j_call: TRBJ1-2; cdr3_aa: CASSLGFGDGYTF; cdr3_nt: TGTGCCAGCAGCTTGGGCTTTGGGGATGGCTACACCTTC
v_call: TRBV7-9; clone_size: NA; d_call: NA; j_call: TRBJ1-3; cdr3_aa: CASSFGDGNTIYF; cdr3_nt: TGTGCCAGCAGCTTTGGTGATGGAAACACCATATATTTT
v_call: TRBV11-2; clone_size: NA; d_call: NA; j_call: TRBJ1-5; cdr3_aa: CASSLSGESNQPQHF; cdr3_nt: TGTGCCAGCAGCTTATCGGGGGAAAGCAATCAGCCCCAGCATTTT
v_call: TRBV28; clone_size: NA; d_call: TRBD1; j_call: TRBJ2-7; cdr3_aa: CASKPSGTGTRGNF; cdr3_nt: TGTGCCAGCAAGCCGTCCGGGACAGGGACCAGGGGGAACTTC
v_call: TRBV6-1; clone_size: NA; d_call: NA; j_call: TRBJ2-7; cdr3_aa: CASRHQNYEQYF; cdr3_nt: TGTGCCAGCAGACACCAAAACTACGAGCAGTACTTC
v_call: TRBV14; clone_size: NA; d_call: TRBD2; j_call: TRBJ2-7; cdr3_aa: CASSQVWTSGKGSVRQYF; cdr3_nt: TGTGCCAGCAGCCAAGTATGGACTAGCGGGAAGGGCTCGGTACGGCAGTACTTC
v_call: TRBV5-4; clone_size: NA; d_call: NA; j_call: TRBJ1-1; cdr3_aa: CASSLGFVTGEAFF; cdr3_nt: TGTGCCAGCAGCTTGGGGTTCGTAACAGGTGAAGCTTTCTTT
v_call: TRBV18; clone_size: few; d_call: NA; j_call: TRBJ1-2; cdr3_aa: CASSPSIDGYTF; cdr3_nt: TGTGCCAGCTCACCCAGCATTGATGGCTACACCTTC
v_call: TRBV28; clone_size: NA; d_call: NA; j_call: TRBJ2-1; cdr3_aa: CASNNPRNEQFF; cdr3_nt: TGTGCCAGCAACAATCCCCGAAATGAGCAGTTCTTC
v_call: TRBV11-3; clone_size: NA; d_call: TRBD2; j_call: TRBJ2-7; cdr3_aa: CASSLVGTSGYEQYF; cdr3_nt: TGTGCCAGCAGCTTAGTTGGGACTAGCGGATACGAGCAGTACTTC
v_call: TRBV4-1; clone_size: NA; d_call: NA; j_call: TRBJ1-5; cdr3_aa: CASSQATAENQPQHF; cdr3_nt: TGCGCCAGCAGCCAAGCAACAGCCGAAAATCAGCCCCAGCATTTT
v_call: TRBV11-3; clone_size: NA; d_call: NA; j_call: TRBJ2-7; cdr3_aa: CASSLDQTAQYF; cdr3_nt: TGTGCCAGCAGCTTAGACCAGACAGCTCAGTACTTC
v_call: TRBV7-9; clone_size: medium-sized; d_call: TRBD1; j_call: TRBJ2-1; cdr3_aa: CASGRTGGMGNEQFF; cdr3_nt: TGTGCCAGCGGAAGGACAGGGGGGATGGGGAATGAGCAGTTCTTC
v_call: TRBV7-9; clone_size: NA; d_call: NA; j_call: TRBJ1-3; cdr3_aa: CASSLGLGNTIYF; cdr3_nt: TGTGCCAGCAGCTTAGGACTCGGTAACACCATATATTTT
v_call: TRBV6-6; clone_size: NA; d_call: NA; j_call: TRBJ2-5; cdr3_aa: CASSYQGRKQETQYF; cdr3_nt: TGTGCCAGCAGTTACCAGGGGCGGAAACAAGAGACCCAGTACTTC
v_call: TRBV27; clone_size: NA; d_call: NA; j_call: TRBJ2-7; cdr3_aa: CASSTQDSYEQYF; cdr3_nt: TGTGCCAGCAGTACCCAGGACAGCTACGAGCAGTACTTC
v_call: TRBV7-2; clone_size: once; d_call: NA; j_call: TRBJ1-3; cdr3_aa: CASSPLPILFGNTIYF; cdr3_nt: TGTGCCAGCAGCCCCCTCCCCATCCTCTTTGGAAACACCATATATTTT
v_call: TRBV7-2; clone_size: NA; d_call: TRBD1; j_call: TRBJ1-1; cdr3_aa: CASSRDSGLGAFF; cdr3_nt: TGTGCCAGCAGCCGGGACAGTGGATTAGGAGCTTTCTTT
v_call: TRBV9; clone_size: NA; d_call: NA; j_call: TRBJ2-1; cdr3_aa: CASTAGGSYNEQFF; cdr3_nt: TGTGCCAGCACGGCTGGGGGTTCCTACAATGAGCAGTTCTTC
v_call: TRBV27; clone_size: once; d_call: TRBD1; j_call: TRBJ1-2; cdr3_aa: CASSPAARTGHGYTF; cdr3_nt: TGTGCCAGCAGTCCCGCCGCCAGGACAGGACATGGCTACACCTTC